The entry that follows covers one T cell receptor (beta chain) sequence. The sample is drawn from a study of blood T cell repertoires in COVID-19. Study in general: Donors in the United States, Italy and Spain gave samples during acute or convalescent COVID-19.

Original handling: By means of reference gene primer amplification, nucleated cell counts were estimated. Only in-frame clones appear in the TCRdb table, and some are missing; sequencing was by immunoSEQ multiplex PCR. The D gene and trimming were derived from the DNA, and the V and J assignments and clone size from that table. The repertoire has hundreds of thousands of clones, roughly 86% of them found once; the top ten carry roughly 2%. Trimming shortened V by 3 bases and J by 5 bases, and 17 bases separated the two germline ends. The germline gives CDR1 LGHNA, CDR2 YNFKEQ. The length of the CDR3 is 15 residues.

This receptor was taken from a woman aged 60-75 years with COVID-19, enrolled during active disease. The sequenced material came from peripheral blood. The chain uses TRBV4-2 and TRBJ2-7; D perhaps matches TRBD2 (7 bases). The CDR3 DNA sequence: TGTGCCAGCAGCCAGGGAGGGGGGGCTCAGCACGAGCAGTACTTC. This gives the protein CASSQGGGAQHEQYF.